These 9 T cell receptor beta chains were sequenced from one sample in a study of T cell changes during pregnancy in multiple sclerosis (dated by TCRdb to about 2019). Library preparation employed the immunoSEQ multiplex PCR assay. TCRdb holds this immuneACCESS table with in-frame rearrangements only. Some clones are missing; in checked studies, unresolved V genes explain under half, and the rest has no known cause. For this sample there are 85,000 to 90,000 clones; 94% appear just once. In total, the top ten clones hold more than 1.5% of the sample. The source was peripheral blood, collected after pregnancy. These receptors originate from a female donor in good health, enrolled as a control in a pregnancy study.

This chain joins TRBV5-1 and TRBJ2-2; D is undetermined. The CDR3 spans 15 residues. The germline V gene encodes CDR1 SGHRS and CDR2 YFSETQ. The ends were cut back, 0 bases at V and 9 bases at J, with 15 bases in the middle. CDR3 sequence: CASSLAETRPRELFF. In DNA form, the CDR3 reads TGCGCCAGCAGCTTGGCTGAGACACGTCCCAGGGAGCTGTTTTTT.

This sequence joins TRBV28 and TRBJ1-4, with 9 bases that match TRBD1. Trimming cost V 6 bases and J 7 bases; bases outside gene matches: 3. The germline V gene has CDR1 MDHEN and CDR2 SYDVKM. The CDR3 is 13 residues long. The CDR3 nucleotides are TGTGCCAGCAGGAACAGGGGGCGTGAAAAACTGTTTTTT. This sequence encodes CASRNRGREKLFF.

The rearrangement uses TRBV27 and TRBJ2-1; 8 bases match TRBD2. The CDR3 contains 15 residues. V shed 4 bases, J shed 4 bases, and the junction held 6 bases outside the gene matches. Per the germline V gene, CDR1 is MNHEY and CDR2 is SMNVEV (reference sequence). CDR3: CASSSGLGSYNEQFF. In nucleotides, the CDR3 is TGTGCCAGCAGTTCGGGACTAGGTTCTTACAATGAGCAGTTCTTC.

The chain links TRBV7-9 to TRBJ2-5; 11 bases fit TRBD2. The CDR3 length is 16 residues. The ends lost 5 bases at V and 5 bases at J; junction bases unmatched: 10. In germline, CDR1 is SEHNR, CDR2 FQNEAQ (reference sequence). The CDR3 sequence is CASSATSGSGFETQYF. CDR3 sequence (DNA): TGTGCCAGCAGCGCAACTAGCGGGAGCGGTTTTGAGACCCAGTACTTC.

CDR3 sequence: CASSFTGGIREYF. The CDR3 nucleotides are TGTGCCAGCAGCTTTACGGGAGGGATACGAGAGTATTTT. This sequence joins TRBV7-9 and TRBJ2-3; the match to TRBD2 covers 8 bases. Germline loops: CDR1 SEHNR, CDR2 FQNEAQ (reference sequence). This CDR3 region has 13 residues. With 3 bases clipped from V and 13 bases from J, the junction kept 9 bases outside the gene matches.

The gene calls are TRBV27 and TRBJ2-5; TRBD2 matches at 10 bases. This CDR3 has 15 residues. The germline V gene encodes CDR1 MNHEY and CDR2 SMNVEV (reference sequence). After removal of 5 bases from V and 1 base from J, the junction contained 4 bases not matched to a gene. The chain's CDR3 is CASSPIAGGQETQYF. The CDR3, as DNA: TGTGCCAGCAGTCCAATAGCGGGGGGCCAAGAGACCCAGTACTTC.

The chain has TRBV19 and TRBJ1-4; no clear D gene. This CDR3 has 15 amino acids. Between the trimmed V and J ends, which lost 0 bases and 0 bases, there was a span of 5 bases. Germline V gene data show CDR1 as LNHDA and CDR2 as SQIVND (reference sequence). The CDR3 region is CASSIDQTTNEKLFF. The CDR3 DNA reads as TGTGCCAGTAGTATAGATCAGACAACTAATGAAAAACTGTTTTTT.

The chain uses TRBV6-5 and TRBJ2-7; TRBD2 matches at 13 bases. The CDR3 contains 15 residues. Germline V gene data show CDR1 as MNHEY and CDR2 as SVGAGI. Trimming removed 4 bases from V and 3 bases from J; junction bases left unmatched: 3. CDR3 coding DNA: TGTGCCAGCAGTTTACTAGCGGGAGGGGTCTACGAGCAGTACTTC. It translates to CASSLLAGGVYEQYF.

Only a few counts were recorded for this clone. The chain uses TRBV7-2 and TRBJ1-5, with D unresolved. Germline V gene lookup returns CDR1 SGHTA and CDR2 FQGNSA. With 5 bases removed from V and 0 bases from J, the gap between germline ends came to 11 bases. The CDR3 has 15 amino acids. In DNA form, the CDR3 reads TGTGCCAGCAGCCTCGAGGTCAATAGCAATCAGCCCCAGCATTTT. Protein: CASSLEVNSNQPQHF.